This T cell receptor beta chain was found in a study of blood T cell repertoires in COVID-19. As for the study in general: The United States, Italy and Spain were the sources of the acute and convalescent COVID-19 samples. The cDNA or gDNA used as material had been derived from T cells, B-cell-depleted T cells, or PBMCs.

In the original workflow: Reference gene primer amplification gave nucleated cell count estimates. Data came from immunoSEQ multiplex PCR; TCRdb stores just in-frame clones and leaves some out. For V, J and clone size, that table is used; D and trimming come from the DNA. Of 25,000 to 35,000 clones detected, about 89% appear once; the ten largest clones hold 9.5% to 10%. With 2 bases clipped from V and 4 bases from J, the junction kept 12 bases outside the gene matches. The CDR3 totals 18 residues. Germline CDR1 and CDR2: MNHNS and SASEGT. The sequencing input was peripheral blood. The chain combines TRBV6-1 with TRBJ2-7; 12 nucleotides match TRBD2. This clonotype originated in a human donor with active COVID-19. The donor label of this sample is uncertain. The DNA of the CDR3 is TGTGCCAGCAGTGAATTTTTAGGACTAGCGGGGACCCTTTACGAGCAGTACTTC. Its protein is CASSEFLGLAGTLYEQYF.